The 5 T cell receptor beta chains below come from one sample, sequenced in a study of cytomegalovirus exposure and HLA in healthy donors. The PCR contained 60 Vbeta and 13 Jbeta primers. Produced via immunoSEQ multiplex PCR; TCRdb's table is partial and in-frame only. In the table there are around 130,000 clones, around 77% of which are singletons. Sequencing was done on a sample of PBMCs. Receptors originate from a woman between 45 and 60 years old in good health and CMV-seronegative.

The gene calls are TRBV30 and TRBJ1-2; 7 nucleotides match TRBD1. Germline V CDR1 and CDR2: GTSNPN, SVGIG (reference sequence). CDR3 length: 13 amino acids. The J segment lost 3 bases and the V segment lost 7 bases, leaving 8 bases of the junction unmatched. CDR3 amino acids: CASHPGQDYGYTF. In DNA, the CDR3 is TGTGCCTCCCATCCCGGACAGGACTATGGCTACACCTTC.

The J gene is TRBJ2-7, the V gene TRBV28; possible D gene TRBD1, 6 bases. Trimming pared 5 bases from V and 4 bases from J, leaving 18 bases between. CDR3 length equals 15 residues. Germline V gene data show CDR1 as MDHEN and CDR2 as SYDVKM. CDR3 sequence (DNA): TGTGCCAGCAGTCCCACAGGGTTAAGTCCGTACGAGCAGTACTTC. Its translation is CASSPTGLSPYEQYF.

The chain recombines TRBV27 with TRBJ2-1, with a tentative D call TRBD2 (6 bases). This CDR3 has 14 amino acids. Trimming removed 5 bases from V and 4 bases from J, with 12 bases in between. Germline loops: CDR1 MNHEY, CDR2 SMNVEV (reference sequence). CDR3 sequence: CASSPSGEYNEQFF. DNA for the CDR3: TGTGCCAGCAGTCCCTCGGGGGAGTACAATGAGCAGTTCTTC.

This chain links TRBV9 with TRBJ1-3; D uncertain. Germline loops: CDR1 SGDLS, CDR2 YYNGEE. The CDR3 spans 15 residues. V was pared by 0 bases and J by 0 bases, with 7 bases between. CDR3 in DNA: TGTGCCAGCAGCGTAGGAGGGATCTCTGGAAACACCATATATTTT. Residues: CASSVGGISGNTIYF. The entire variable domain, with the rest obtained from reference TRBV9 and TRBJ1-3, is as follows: DSGVTQTPKHLITATGQRVTLRCSPRSGDLSVYWYQQSLDQGLQFLIQYYNGEERAKGNILERFSAQQFPDLHSELNLSSLELGDSALYFCASSVGGISGNTIYFGEGSWLTVV.

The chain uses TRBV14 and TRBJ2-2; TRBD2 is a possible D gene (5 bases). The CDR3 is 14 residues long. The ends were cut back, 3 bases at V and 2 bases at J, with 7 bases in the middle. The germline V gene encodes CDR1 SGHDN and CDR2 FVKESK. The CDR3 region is CASSHRGNTGELFF. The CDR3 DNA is TGTGCCAGCAGCCACCGGGGTAACACCGGGGAGCTGTTTTTT. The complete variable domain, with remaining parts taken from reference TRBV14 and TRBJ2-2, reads EAGVTQFPSHSVIEKGQTVTLRCDPISGHDNLYWYRRVMGKEIKFLLHFVKESKQDESGMPNNRFLAERTGGTYSTLKVQPAELEDSGVYFCASSHRGNTGELFFGEGSRLTVL.